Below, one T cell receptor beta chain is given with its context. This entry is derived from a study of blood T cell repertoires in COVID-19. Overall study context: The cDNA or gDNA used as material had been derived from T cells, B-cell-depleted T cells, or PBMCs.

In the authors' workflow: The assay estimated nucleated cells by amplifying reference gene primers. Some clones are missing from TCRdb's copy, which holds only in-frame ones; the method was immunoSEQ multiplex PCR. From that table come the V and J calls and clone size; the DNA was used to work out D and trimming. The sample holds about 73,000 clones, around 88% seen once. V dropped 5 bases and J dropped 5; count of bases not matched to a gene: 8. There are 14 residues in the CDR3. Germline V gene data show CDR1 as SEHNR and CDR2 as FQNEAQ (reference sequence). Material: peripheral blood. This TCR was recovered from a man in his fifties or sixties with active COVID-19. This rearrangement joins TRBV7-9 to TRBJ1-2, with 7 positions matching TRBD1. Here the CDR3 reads CASSRDGTAYGYTF. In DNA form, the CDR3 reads TGTGCCAGCAGCCGAGACGGGACAGCGTATGGCTACACCTTC.